This T cell receptor beta chain was sequenced in a study of blood T cells in healthy people across ages (dated by TCRdb to the mid-2010s). Concerning the study at large: In model experiments, template switching captured about one uniquely barcoded TCR beta cDNA molecule for every two T cells. To track age-related changes in TCR beta repertoire diversity, the study relied on deep sequencing normalized with unique cDNA molecular identifiers. The donors were divided into four age groups: young (average approximately 16 years), middle-aged (about 39), aged (roughly 60) and long-lived (about 79). To avoid experimental bias, donors of different ages were spread randomly across the sequencing lanes. Two additional independent replicas of 1 million unique cDNA reads from the same blood draw were analyzed for two donors (one aged 18 to 30 and one aged 80 or older). The full study reports these points: There was a strong correlation between observed TCR beta diversity and the percentage of naive T cells measured by flow cytometry. Because donor CMV infection status was unknown, age-related changes in expanded clonotypes were potentially confounded. Estimates of total diversity based on one million sequenced T cells were considered lower bounds and underestimates. As age increased, observed TCR beta diversity per million T cells dropped in a roughly linear way, and a significant reduction was already evident by age roughly 36. The long-lived group showed more naive CD4+ T cells, fewer expanded clones and increased TCR diversity than the aged group, suggesting age selection. Conclusive comparison of naive and antigen-experienced compartments was prevented by the profiling of bulk unsorted PBMCs.

Donors were around 37 systemically healthy Caucasian individuals from Russia aged roughly 6 to 100 years. Each donor gave ten milliliters of peripheral blood, drawn into EDTA-treated Vacutainer tubes. Ficoll-Paque density-gradient centrifugation was used to isolate PBMCs, with at least 7 million per sample. Trizol reagent was used to extract total RNA from the PBMCs, yielding at least 5.5 micrograms per sample. For every donor, flow cytometry on a PBMC aliquot measured the percentage of naive CD45RAhigh/CD27high T cells. This clonotype was seen a handful of times. It lacks a known antigen. Per-nucleotide qualities are absent, and no much larger clonotype sits a single base away. V is clipped by 2 bases and J by 10 bases, and the sequence between their germline boundaries is 13 bases long. From the cysteine up to the phenylalanine, the CDR3 has a length of 13 residues. The kept DNA is CDR3 alone, 39 bases in frame from the first base. The germline V gene (reference sequence) supplies CDR1 SGHNT and CDR2 YYREEE.

The library came from 5' RACE. Instrument on record: Illumina HiSeq 2500. A second PCR of about 6 to 12 cycles was run with a J-beta primer mix and a sample-barcoded 5' primer. A unique molecular identifier was introduced onto each TCR beta cDNA molecule by a template-switch 5' adaptor carrying 12 random nucleotides. At least 3 million CDR3-containing paired-end reads were obtained from each sample. All of the RNA was converted into first-strand cDNA using the Mint cDNA synthesis kit, with a TRBC-specific oligonucleotide serving as the primer. Following uracil-DNA glycosylase treatment, a first 18-cycle PCR with universal primers M1SS and BC2_uni_R was performed on all cDNA. Per the original workflow: For normalization, 1 million high-quality reads, each with a distinct molecular identifier, were randomly selected from each sample. Instead of being binned into consensus sequences, reads with shared molecular identifiers were discarded. MiTCR, set to a Q25 quality threshold and the strictest error-elimination algorithm, was used for CDR3 identification, clonotype clustering and error correction. Lower-bound total TCR beta diversity was estimated with a nonparametric unseen species model using Euler transformation. TCRdb reanalyzed the raw reads on its own, using fastp at Q25 for trimming and MiXCR for clone calling, and kept in-frame beta chains. Every CDR3 protein is listed once, alongside the most common genes and DNA of its rows. These V and J calls are TCRdb output, not the study's own analysis. In all, the sample holds 700,000 to 900,000 distinct CDR3 sequences, and 40% to 65% of those were seen once. 41% of the sample is in the top ten clones.

The receptor comes from an elderly man in good health. The chain uses TRBV5-4 and TRBJ2-1, with no reliable assignment of the D segment. The sequenced sample consisted of blood. The CDR3 in this case is CASSFDPAGEQFF. The DNA sequence follows: TGTGCCAGCAGCTTCGACCCCGCCGGGGAGCAGTTCTTC.